These 25 T cell receptor beta chains were sequenced from one sample in a study of post-analysis software for immune sequencing data (dated by TCRdb to between 2014 and 2017). Here is what the overall study found, with its caveats: Roughly 5 TRBV segments, including TRBV5-6, TRBV5-1 and TRBV20-1, were significantly more frequent in patients than controls.

What these receptors recognize is not known. The library was made by PCR. The run used an Illumina HiSeq 2500. To reduce PCR and sequencing biases, unique molecular identifiers were built into the TCR beta cDNA libraries. Through fastp at Q25 and MiXCR, TCRdb rebuilt clones from the public reads, retaining in-frame beta chains. Rows matching on CDR3 protein sequence are summarized as one entry with the most common DNA and genes. The sample table records about 770,000 distinct CDR3 sequences; 46% of these occur just once. The ten largest clonotypes hold around 4.7% of the sample. Sequencing was done on a sample of blood. The receptors were sampled from a girl aged 10 to 17 with multiple sclerosis.

This chain connects TRBV27 to TRBJ2-1; TRBD2 aligns across 8 bases. The germline gives CDR1 MNHEY, CDR2 SMNVEV (reference sequence). There are 15 residues in the CDR3. J lost 5 bases, V lost 8 bases, and 11 bases had no gene match. CDR3: CASSTKREWHNEQFF. CDR3 coding DNA: TGTGCCAGCTCCACGAAGCGGGAGTGGCACAATGAGCAGTTCTTC.

The chain joins TRBV20-1 to TRBJ1-1, with 7 bases matching TRBD1. The CDR3 runs to 15 residues. J was trimmed by 1 base and V by 2 bases; bases with no gene match: 7. Germline V gene lookup returns CDR1 DFQATT and CDR2 SNEGSKA (reference sequence). The CDR3 here is CSARLPGQENTEAFF. Written as DNA, the CDR3 is TGCAGTGCTAGACTTCCAGGACAGGAGAACACTGAAGCTTTCTTT.

The chain recombines TRBV20-1 with TRBJ2-5, with TRBD2 matching 14 bases. CDR3 length: 15 amino acids. The germline gives CDR1 DFQATT, CDR2 SNEGSKA (reference sequence). V gave up 6 bases and J gave up 5 bases; unmatched junction bases: 8. The CDR3 protein is CSASGTSGSGETQYF. The CDR3 nucleotides are TGCAGTGCCTCAGGGACTAGCGGGAGTGGGGAGACCCAGTACTTC.

CDR3 amino acids: CASTFLAGADTQYF. The CDR3 DNA reads as TGTGCCAGCACCTTCCTAGCGGGAGCAGATACGCAGTATTTT. This sequence joins TRBV2 and TRBJ2-3; 10 bases map to TRBD2. The germline CDR1 and CDR2 sequences are SNHLY and FYNNEI. This CDR3 region has 14 residues. J gave up 4 bases and V 7 bases, and 5 bases lay outside the gene matches.

Notes on this clonotype: A much larger clone lies a single base off, so this may be a read error. V usage is TRBV7-8 and J usage is TRBJ2-7, with no clear D. This CDR3 is 14 amino acids long. Germline CDR1 reads SGHVS; CDR2 reads FQNEAQ. The CDR3 loop reads CARSLGPTAYEQYF. CDR3 nucleotides: TGTGCCCGCAGCTTAGGACCAACAGCCTACGAGCAGTACTTC.

The rearrangement links TRBV28 to TRBJ1-5; D not certain. The CDR3 loop spans 17 amino acids. The V gene's germline CDR1 is MDHEN and CDR2 SYDVKM. V lost 5 bases and J lost 4, with 21 bases in between. This chain's CDR3 is CASSPGGQARRNQPQHF. The CDR3 DNA reads TGTGCCAGCAGTCCGGGAGGGCAGGCCCGGCGGAATCAGCCCCAGCATTTT.

This clonotype was counted ten times or more. The CDR3 bases are TGTGCCAGCAGTGAACCCCGGGAGGGAGTCAATGAGCAGTTCTTC. Encoded protein: CASSEPREGVNEQFF. This chain joins TRBV2 and TRBJ2-1; 8 bases match TRBD2. CDR1 and CDR2 from the germline V gene are SNHLY and FYNNEI. This CDR3 is built from 15 residues. V lost 2 bases to trimming and J lost 6 bases; unmatched junction nucleotides: 6.

This chain joins TRBV11-1 and TRBJ1-2, with D tentatively TRBD1 (6 bases). The CDR3 is made up of 13 amino acids. The germline V gene encodes CDR1 SGHAT and CDR2 FQDESV (reference sequence). V gave up 4 bases and J gave up 6 bases, with 12 bases separating them. The CDR3 spells CASSSQGSHGYTF. The CDR3 DNA reads as TGTGCCAGCAGCTCCCAGGGGAGTCATGGCTACACCTTC.

The rearrangement joins TRBV12-3 or TRBV12-4 to TRBJ1-5; the D gene is possibly TRBD1 (5 bases). V shed 4 bases and J shed 0 bases, with 10 bases lying between them. This CDR3 region has 15 residues. Here the CDR3 reads CASSSTEDSNQPQHF. For the CDR3, the DNA is TGTGCCAGCAGTTCGACAGAAGATAGCAATCAGCCCCAGCATTTT.

The rearrangement joins TRBV30 to TRBJ2-7; 8 bases map to TRBD2. V was pared by 1 base and J by 6 bases, with 5 bases of the junction left unmatched. The CDR3 has 13 residues. Germline values: CDR1 GTSNPN, CDR2 SVGIG (reference sequence). The chain's CDR3 is CAWSAGGPTEQYF. The CDR3 coding sequence is TGTGCCTGGAGTGCGGGAGGGCCAACCGAGCAGTACTTC.

V gene TRBV7-6 combines with J gene TRBJ2-5, with TRBD2 matching over 7 bases. This CDR3 region has 16 residues. V shed 2 bases and J 2 bases; nucleotides not matched to a gene: 8. The germline CDR1 and CDR2 sequences are SGHVS and FNYEAQ. The CDR3 sequence is CASSLNGLVLQETQYF. CDR3 bases: TGTGCCAGCAGCTTAAATGGACTAGTCTTACAAGAGACCCAGTACTTC.

This chain links TRBV11-2 with TRBJ2-4, with a tentative D call TRBD1 (6 bases). The end of the DNA aligns better with TRBJ2-5, so the J call may be wrong. The CDR3 is made up of 17 amino acids. The V gene's germline CDR1 is SGHAT and CDR2 FQNNGV. In DNA, the CDR3 is TGTGCCAGCAGCTTAACCTCCGGGTCAGGGGAGAGAGAGACCCAGTACTTC. Protein product: CASSLTSGSGERETQYF.

The chain combines TRBV20-1 with TRBJ2-1; D not resolved. Trimming took off 6 bases at V and 5 bases at J, with 20 bases between the two ends. The CDR3 sequence is 15 residues long. The germline V gene encodes CDR1 DFQATT and CDR2 SNEGSKA (reference sequence). The DNA for the CDR3 is TGCAGTGCCAACCCCCCGGGCCCCGAACACAATGAGCAGTTCTTC. It codes for CSANPPGPEHNEQFF.

The gene calls are TRBV7-3 and TRBJ2-5, with a weak D call TRBD1 (5 bases). The germline V gene encodes CDR1 SGHTA and CDR2 FQGTGA. Trimming took 2 bases from V and 4 from J, leaving 11 bases between them. This CDR3 has 14 amino acids. In nucleotides, the CDR3 is TGTGCCAGCAGCTTAGGCCCAGGGCCAGAGACCCAGTACTTC. It specifies CASSLGPGPETQYF. The whole variable domain, filled in from reference TRBV7-3 and TRBJ2-5, reads GAGVSQTPSNKVTEKGKYVELRCDPISGHTALYWYRQSLGQGPEFLIYFQGTGAADDSGLPNDRFFAVRPEGSVSTLKIQRTERGDSAVYLCASSLGPGPETQYFGPGTRLLVL.

This clonotype showed up just a few times. The V call is TRBV7-9, the J call TRBJ2-3, with unresolved D. This CDR3 has 15 amino acids. In germline, CDR1 is SEHNR, CDR2 FQNEAQ (reference sequence). Trimming pared 3 bases from V and 2 bases from J, leaving 12 bases between. CDR3 in DNA: TGTGCCAGCAGCTTGAGCGCCATGAACACAGATACGCAGTATTTT. Amino acids: CASSLSAMNTDTQYF. The full variable domain, in which reference TRBV7-9 and TRBJ2-3 provide the parts outside the CDR3, is DTGVSQNPRHKITKRGQNVTFRCDPISEHNRLYWYRQTLGQGPEFLTYFQNEAQLEKSRLLSDRFSAERPKGSFSTLEIQRTEQGDSAMYLCASSLSAMNTDTQYFGPGTRLTVL.

The V gene is TRBV29-1, the J gene TRBJ1-2, with D possibly TRBD1 on 6 matching bases. CDR1 and CDR2 (germline): SQVTM, ANQGSEA. CDR3 length: 12 residues. V lost 6 bases to trimming and J lost 7 bases, with 15 bases between them. The CDR3 reads CSVPQGTAGYTF. DNA for the CDR3: TGCAGCGTGCCCCAGGGGACCGCTGGCTACACCTTC.

This clonotype turned up a few times. V gene TRBV28 combines with J gene TRBJ2-1, with no clear D. The germline V gene encodes CDR1 MDHEN and CDR2 SYDVKM. The CDR3 is 11 residues long. Trimming shortened V by 5 bases and J by 4 bases, and 3 bases separated the two germline ends. For the CDR3, the DNA is TGTGCCAGCAGTAAGTACAATGAGCAGTTCTTC. Protein: CASSKYNEQFF.

This clonotype occurred a few times. The chain combines TRBV27 with TRBJ2-1, with D perhaps matching TRBD2 (5 bases). V was clipped by 0 bases and J by 10 bases, with 10 bases between them. Germline V gene lookup returns CDR1 MNHEY and CDR2 SMNVEV (reference sequence). This CDR3 is 13 amino acids long. The CDR3 nucleotides are TGTGCCAGCAGTTTATCGTTGGGAGCGGAGCAGTTCTTC. As protein: CASSLSLGAEQFF.

This clonotype has just a few counts. The V and J genes are TRBV20-1 and TRBJ2-7; a weak D match, TRBD1 (5 bases). Germline V gene data show CDR1 as DFQATT and CDR2 as SNEGSKA (reference sequence). CDR3 length equals 17 residues. Between the trimmed V and J ends, which lost 1 base and 1 base, there was a span of 20 bases. As DNA, the CDR3 is TGCAGTGCTAGAGCGACACGACCAGGGCTGGGGTCCTACGAGCAGTACTTC. It codes for CSARATRPGLGSYEQYF.

DNA for the CDR3: TGCAGTGCTAGACTCCCCTCCTACGAGCAGTACTTC. Its protein is CSARLPSYEQYF. V usage is TRBV20-1 and J usage is TRBJ2-7; D is unclear. The V and J ends lost 2 bases and 0 bases respectively, with 5 bases between them. Germline CDR1 and CDR2: DFQATT and SNEGSKA (reference sequence). The CDR3 contains 12 residues.

The chain combines TRBV6-6 with TRBJ2-5; D is unresolved. V gave up 5 bases and J gave up 4 bases, with 11 bases separating them. Per the germline V gene, CDR1 is MNHNY and CDR2 is SVGAGI (reference sequence). This CDR3 has 13 amino acids. The CDR3 region is CASSVQVGETQYF. For the CDR3, the DNA is TGTGCCAGCAGTGTGCAGGTTGGAGAGACCCAGTACTTC.

The rearrangement links TRBV7-8 to TRBJ2-7; TRBD1 agrees at 8 bases. This CDR3 is 18 amino acids long. Trimming took 1 base from V and 0 from J; bases not matched to a gene: 11. Looked up from germline, CDR1 is SGHVS and CDR2 is FQNEAQ. CDR3 sequence (DNA): TGTGCCAGCAGCTTAGAGTATCGGGGACAGGCGAACTCCTACGAGCAGTACTTC. This codes for CASSLEYRGQANSYEQYF.

V is TRBV7-9 and J is TRBJ1-2, with 9 bases that match TRBD1. The CDR3 has 13 residues. In germline, CDR1 is SEHNR, CDR2 FQNEAQ (reference sequence). The ends lost 4 bases at V and 8 bases at J; junction bases unmatched: 5. The CDR3 is CASSSQGALGYTF. In nucleotides, the CDR3 is TGTGCCAGCAGCTCACAGGGGGCGCTGGGCTACACCTTC.

The CDR3 sequence: CSASFLTDYEQYF. CDR3 coding DNA: TGCAGTGCTAGCTTTTTAACAGACTACGAGCAGTACTTC. This chain joins TRBV20-1 and TRBJ2-5; D not certain. With the DNA end fitting TRBJ2-7 better, the J assignment may be wrong. This CDR3 is built from 13 residues. Germline CDR1 reads DFQATT; CDR2 reads SNEGSKA (reference sequence).

This chain connects TRBV7-9 to TRBJ1-2, with D perhaps matching TRBD1 (5 bases). Trimming left V 8 bases short and J 1 base short, with 23 bases between. Germline V gene sequence: CDR1 SEHNR, CDR2 FQNEAQ (reference sequence). This CDR3 has 17 residues. Here the CDR3 reads CASSFSLAGVFNYGYTF. The CDR3 DNA follows: TGTGCCAGCTCTTTTTCCCTCGCGGGGGTTTTTAACTATGGCTACACCTTC.